The 29 T cell receptor beta chains below all came from one sample that was sequenced in a study of blood T cell repertoires in COVID-19. This table comes from immunoSEQ multiplex PCR, and its TCRdb copy is limited to in-frame clones, with some not included. The sample records about 57,000 clones, roughly 90% being singletons. Material for sequencing was peripheral blood. Source of these receptors: a woman at least 80 years old with COVID-19, enrolled during active disease.

This chain links TRBV5-4 with TRBJ2-5; TRBD2 is a possible D gene (6 bases). This CDR3 is 16 amino acids long. Per germline, CDR1 SGHNT and CDR2 YYREEE (reference sequence). The V end was cut by 0 bases, the J end by 5 bases, with 17 bases between. CDR3 in amino acids: CASSLEGAGSGETQYF. CDR3 DNA sequence: TGTGCCAGCAGCTTGGAGGGTGCGGGGTCCGGGGAGACCCAGTACTTC.

The chain recombines TRBV18 with TRBJ2-5; D is unclear. V lost 2 bases and J 4 bases, leaving 14 bases between the germline ends. Germline V CDR1 and CDR2: KGHSH, LQKENI. The CDR3 totals 15 residues. The CDR3: CASSPSGLLLETQYF. The CDR3 DNA reads as TGTGCCAGCTCACCATCAGGCCTTCTTTTAGAGACCCAGTACTTC.

The chain recombines TRBV5-8 with TRBJ1-4; D unclear. V gave up 3 bases and J gave up 3 bases, with 15 bases separating them. This CDR3 spans 16 amino acids. Germline CDR1 reads SGHTS; CDR2 reads YDEGEE. The CDR3 DNA sequence: TGTGCCAGCAGCTCCGAAGGACGGGGTTCTAATGAAAAACTGTTTTTT. Its translation: CASSSEGRGSNEKLFF.

This sequence joins TRBV30 and TRBJ1-2; D remains ambiguous. The V end lost 1 base, the J end lost 5 bases, and 11 bases lay between the germline ends. Looked up from germline, CDR1 is GTSNPN and CDR2 is SVGIG (reference sequence). The CDR3 runs 13 residues. The CDR3 DNA follows: TGTGCCTGGAGTGACCGGGGTTGGTATGGCTACACCTTC. Amino acids: CAWSDRGWYGYTF.

This clone was counted once. This sequence joins TRBV25-1 and TRBJ1-1; maybe TRBD1 (6 bases). Germline V lookup: CDR1 MGHDK, CDR2 SYGVNS. The CDR3 has 11 residues. V dropped 6 bases and J dropped 7 bases, with 9 bases sitting between them. DNA of the CDR3: TGTGCCAGCAGGACAGGAATTGAAGCTTTCTTT. Translated: CASRTGIEAFF.

The chain employs TRBV24-1 and TRBJ2-2; tentatively, D is TRBD2 (5 bases). This CDR3 comprises 16 residues. V lost 4 bases to trimming and J lost 3 bases, with 14 bases between them. Germline-derived CDR1 and CDR2 are KGHDR and SFDVKD. DNA of the CDR3: TGTGCCACCAGTGACCCCGGGCGGAGGTACACCGGGGAGCTGTTTTTT. It translates to CATSDPGRRYTGELFF.

The chain combines TRBV7-8 with TRBJ1-5; 9 bases fit TRBD1. CDR3 size: 16 residues. The junction had 6 bases not matched to a gene; V was cut back by 0 bases and J by 6 bases. The germline gives CDR1 SGHVS, CDR2 FQNEAQ. The CDR3 nucleotides are TGTGCCAGCAGCTTAGCTCCCGGGACAGGGATTCAGCCCCAGCATTTT. It translates to CASSLAPGTGIQPQHF.

This clone was detected once. The rearrangement joins TRBV9 to TRBJ1-6, with D tentatively TRBD1 (6 bases). This CDR3 is built from 14 residues. CDR1 and CDR2 (germline): SGDLS, YYNGEE. The ends were cut back, 2 bases at V and 8 bases at J, with 11 bases in the middle. CDR3 DNA: TGTGCCAGCAGCGTTACAGGGCTTGATTCACCCCTCCACTTT. Its protein product is CASSVTGLDSPLHF.

A single count supports this clone. The gene calls are TRBV27 and TRBJ1-2, with 10 bases matching TRBD1. This CDR3 has 15 residues. Losses at the gene ends were 5 bases for V and 8 bases for J; bases not matched to a gene: 11. Germline loops: CDR1 MNHEY, CDR2 SMNVEV (reference sequence). CDR3 loop: CASSQVPGTGDGYTF. The CDR3 DNA is TGTGCCAGCAGTCAAGTACCCGGGACAGGGGACGGCTACACCTTC.

This clone occurred many times. The chain links TRBV7-9 to TRBJ2-2, with a possible D match to TRBD1 (6 bases). Trimming left V 5 bases short and J 3 bases short, with 13 bases between. Germline V gene lookup returns CDR1 SEHNR and CDR2 FQNEAQ (reference sequence). The CDR3 covers 15 residues. The CDR3 loop reads CASSHPNRDTGELFF. The CDR3 nucleotides read TGTGCCAGCAGCCACCCAAACAGGGACACCGGGGAGCTGTTTTTT.

The chain has TRBV27 and TRBJ1-5; D is unclear. The CDR3 consists of 13 residues. Between the trimmed V and J ends, which lost 3 bases and 4 bases, there was a span of 7 bases. Germline-derived CDR1 and CDR2 are MNHEY and SMNVEV (reference sequence). CDR3 sequence reads: CASSFSGNQPQHF. In DNA, the CDR3 is TGTGCCAGCAGTTTTTCGGGGAATCAGCCCCAGCATTTT.

The chain recombines TRBV5-8 with TRBJ2-1, with D maybe TRBD2 (6 bases). V was clipped by 4 bases and J by 5 bases, with 13 bases between them. The CDR3 length is 14 residues. The germline V gene encodes CDR1 SGHTS and CDR2 YDEGEE. CDR3 nucleotides: TGTGCCAGCAGCCATTGGGGAGGTCACAATGAGCAGTTCTTC. As protein: CASSHWGGHNEQFF.

The chain employs TRBV1 and TRBJ2-1; the D segment call TRBD2 is taken from the table without a DNA check. TRBV1 is listed as a pseudogene. The length of the CDR3 is 14 residues. The CDR3 loop is CTSSQDQRICEQFF. For the CDR3, the DNA is TGCACCAGCAGCCAAGATCAGCGGATCTGTGAGCAGTTCTTC.

This clone occurred once. The gene calls are TRBV6-4 and TRBJ2-7; 10 bases are a match to TRBD1. V shed 6 bases and J 6 bases; nucleotides not matched to a gene: 14. CDR1 is MRHNA and CDR2 is SNTAGT in the germline V gene. This CDR3 spans 16 amino acids. The CDR3 sequence: CASRGSERDRGAEQYF. DNA of the CDR3: TGTGCCAGCAGGGGGAGCGAACGGGACAGGGGAGCCGAGCAGTACTTC.

Only a few counts were recorded for this clone. The chain carries TRBV19 and TRBJ2-5, with a tentative D call TRBD1 (5 bases). V was shortened by 3 bases and J by 2 bases, with 10 bases between the two germline ends. Germline CDR1 LNHDA, CDR2 SQIVND (reference sequence). The CDR3 sequence is 14 residues long. CDR3 coding DNA: TGTGCCAGTAGTATTACAGGAGCTCAAGAGACCCAGTACTTC. This encodes CASSITGAQETQYF.

The chain joins TRBV5-3 to TRBJ1-1; the match to TRBD1 covers 8 bases. TRBV5-3 is noted as an ORF with a role that remains uncertain. There are 16 residues in the CDR3. The trim removed 4 bases at V and 4 bases at J, leaving 12 bases unmatched. CDR3 nucleotide sequence: TGTGCCAGAAGCCCGAGGGGGGGACAGGTGGGCACTGAAGCTTTCTTT. It translates to CARSPRGGQVGTEAFF.

The genes are TRBV5-4 and TRBJ2-7; TRBD1 matches 9 bases. V lost 3 bases, J lost 3 bases, and 7 bases stayed unmatched. Germline V CDR1 and CDR2: SGHNT, YYREEE (reference sequence). The CDR3 consists of 15 residues. The CDR3 protein is CASSSPGQGIYEQYF. The CDR3 DNA sequence: TGTGCCAGCAGCTCCCCGGGACAGGGTATCTACGAGCAGTACTTC.

V gene TRBV18 combines with J gene TRBJ2-2; 7 bases map to TRBD1. Germline assignment: CDR1 KGHSH and CDR2 LQKENI. The CDR3 totals 15 residues. Germline trimming cut 5 bases from V and 4 bases from J; bases unmatched to any gene: 7. The CDR3 protein is CASSSDRVITGELFF. The CDR3 DNA reads as TGTGCCAGCTCATCAGACAGGGTAATCACCGGGGAGCTGTTTTTT.

The chain recombines TRBV3-1 (or the pseudogene TRBV3-2) with TRBJ2-1; 8 bases fit TRBD2. CDR1 LGHDT and CDR2 YNNKEL come from the germline V gene (reference sequence). CDR3 size: 17 residues. Germline trimming cut 1 base from V and 6 bases from J; bases unmatched to any gene: 11. The CDR3 DNA is TGTGCCAGCAGCCAAGTGGGAAGTGGGACTAGGTCCAATGAGCAGTTCTTC. Translating it yields CASSQVGSGTRSNEQFF.

The chain combines TRBV6-5 with TRBJ1-5; 8 positions agree with TRBD1. CDR1 is MNHEY and CDR2 is SVGAGI in the germline V gene. The CDR3 contains 15 residues. The V gene end was trimmed by 6 bases and the J gene end by 1 base; junction bases not matched to a gene: 5. CDR3 sequence: CASSPGGESNQPQHF. In nucleotides, the CDR3 is TGTGCCAGCAGCCCAGGGGGCGAGAGCAATCAGCCCCAGCATTTT.

The table lists this clone with a count of one. The chain recombines TRBV4-1 with TRBJ2-3; 12 bases align to TRBD2. The V gene end was trimmed by 1 base and the J gene end by 4 bases; junction bases not matched to a gene: 3. Germline-derived CDR1 and CDR2 are MGHRA and YSYEKL. The length of the CDR3 is 16 residues. The CDR3 coding sequence is TGCGCCAGCAGCCAAGGTACTAGCGGGGGGTCAGATACGCAGTATTTT. Translating it yields CASSQGTSGGSDTQYF.

The CDR3 DNA reads as TGCGCCAGCAGCCAGTCTCGGGCGGGCTACGAGCAGTACTTC. It yields the protein CASSQSRAGYEQYF. The rearrangement uses TRBV5-1 and TRBJ2-7, with D possibly matching TRBD2 (5 bases). The CDR3 covers 14 residues. Germline CDR1 reads SGHRS; CDR2 reads YFSETQ. Trimming cost V 4 bases and J 3 bases, with 14 bases left between them.

This clone was recorded once. The chain uses TRBV5-1 and TRBJ2-7; tentatively, D is TRBD1 (5 bases). The CDR3 runs 12 residues. Deletions cut 7 bases from V and 4 bases from J, with 12 bases between. Germline V gene sequence: CDR1 SGHRS, CDR2 YFSETQ. CDR3 residues: CASGTTGYEQYF. Written as DNA, the CDR3 is TGCGCCAGCGGTACTACAGGTTACGAGCAGTACTTC.

The V and J genes are TRBV15 and TRBJ1-4, with a tentative D call TRBD1 (5 bases). The germline V and J ends were trimmed by 2 bases and 0 bases, with 22 bases remaining between them. CDR3 length: 20 amino acids. Germline CDR1 LNHNV, CDR2 YYDKDF (reference sequence). This chain's CDR3 is CATSRRGPGPNLSTNEKLFF. The CDR3 DNA follows: TGTGCCACCAGCAGAAGAGGTCCAGGGCCGAATTTATCAACTAATGAAAAACTGTTTTTT.

The chain joins TRBV5-4 to TRBJ2-3, with D perhaps TRBD2 (5 bases). This CDR3 has 14 residues. CDR1 is SGHNT and CDR2 is YYREEE in the germline V gene (reference sequence). Trimming took 7 bases from V and 2 from J, leaving 14 bases between them. The CDR3 loop reads CASQDSPNTDTQYF. As DNA, the CDR3 is TGTGCCAGCCAGGACTCCCCCAACACAGATACGCAGTATTTT.

This sequence joins TRBV5-1 and TRBJ2-3; the match to TRBD2 covers 12 bases. J lost 2 bases, V lost 0 bases, and 4 bases had no gene match. The CDR3 has 17 residues. Germline CDR1 reads SGHRS; CDR2 reads YFSETQ. This CDR3 reads CASSLARTSGVTDTQYF. The CDR3 DNA reads TGCGCCAGCAGCTTGGCCCGGACTAGCGGGGTCACAGATACGCAGTATTTT. The full variable domain, rest sourced from reference TRBV5-1 and TRBJ2-3, is KAGVTQTPRYLIKTRGQQVTLSCSPISGHRSVSWYQQTPGQGLQFLFEYFSETQRNKGNFPGRFSGRQFSNSRSEMNVSTLELGDSALYLCASSLARTSGVTDTQYFGPGTRLTVL.

The J gene is TRBJ2-1, the V gene TRBV6-1; 12 nucleotides match TRBD2. V lost 4 bases to trimming and J lost 0 bases; unmatched junction nucleotides: 7. The germline CDR1 and CDR2 sequences are MNHNS and SASEGT. There are 18 residues in the CDR3. The DNA for the CDR3 is TGTGCCAGCAGTGGAGTACTAGCGGGGGGAAGCTCCTACAATGAGCAGTTCTTC. It translates to CASSGVLAGGSSYNEQFF.

This chain uses TRBV7-9 with TRBJ1-2; 9 bases are shared with TRBD1. Unmatched junction bases numbered 6, after V lost 3 bases and J lost 13 bases. Germline CDR1 is SEHNR and CDR2 is FQNEAQ (reference sequence). The CDR3 runs 12 residues. In DNA, the CDR3 is TGTGCCAGCAGCTTTACGACAGGGGGGCGCACCTTC. Amino acid sequence: CASSFTTGGRTF. Supplemented by reference TRBV7-9 and TRBJ1-2, the full variable domain reads DTGVSQNPRHKITKRGQNVTFRCDPISEHNRLYWYRQTLGQGPEFLTYFQNEAQLEKSRLLSDRFSAERPKGSFSTLEIQRTEQGDSAMYLCASSFTTGGRTFGSGTRLTVV.

The V gene is TRBV11-3, the J gene TRBJ1-1; D is ambiguous. The germline V and J ends were trimmed by 5 bases and 1 base, with 8 bases remaining between them. The CDR3 spans 13 residues. CDR1 is SGHNT, CDR2 YENEEA, per germline. The CDR3 nucleotides read TGTGCCAGCAGCCGTGAGGGGAACACTGAAGCTTTCTTT. This sequence encodes CASSREGNTEAFF.